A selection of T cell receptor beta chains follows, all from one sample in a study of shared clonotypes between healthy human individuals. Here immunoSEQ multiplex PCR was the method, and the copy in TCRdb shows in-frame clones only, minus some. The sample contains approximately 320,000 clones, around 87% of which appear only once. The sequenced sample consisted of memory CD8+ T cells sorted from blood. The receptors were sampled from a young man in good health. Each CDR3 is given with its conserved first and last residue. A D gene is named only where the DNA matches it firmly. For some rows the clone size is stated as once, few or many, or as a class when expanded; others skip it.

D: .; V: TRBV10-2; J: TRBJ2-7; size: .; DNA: TGCGCCAGCAGTGAAGGAGCGAACGAGCAGTACTTC; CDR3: CASSEGANEQYF
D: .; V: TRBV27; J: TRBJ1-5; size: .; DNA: TGTGCCAGCAGTAAGACATTCCTTACCTATAGCAATCAGCCCCAGCATTTT; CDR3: CASSKTFLTYSNQPQHF
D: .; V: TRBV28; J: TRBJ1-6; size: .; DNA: TGTGCCAGCAGTTTTCGGGCTAATTCACCCCTCCACTTT; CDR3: CASSFRANSPLHF
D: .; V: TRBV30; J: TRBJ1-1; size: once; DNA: TGTGCCTGGGGGGCTGGGAACACTGAAGCTTTCTTT; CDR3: CAWGAGNTEAFF
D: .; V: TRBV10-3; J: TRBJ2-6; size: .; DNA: TGTGCCATAAGTGCTTCCGGTAAACCGTCGGCTGGGGCCAACGTCCTGACTTTC; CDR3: CAISASGKPSAGANVLTF
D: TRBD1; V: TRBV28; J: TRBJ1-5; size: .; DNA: TGTGCCAGCAGTTTATTAGACAGGGGGCGTACCCCAAGCAATCAGCCCCAGCATTTT; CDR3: CASSLLDRGRTPSNQPQHF
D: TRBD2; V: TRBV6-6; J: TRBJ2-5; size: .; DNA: TGTGCCAGCAGTTACAGGAGCGGGGAAGAGACCCAGTACTTC; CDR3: CASSYRSGEETQYF
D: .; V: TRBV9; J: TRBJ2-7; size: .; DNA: TGTGCCAGCAGCGTTGGGACAAGCACTTACGAGCAGTACTTC; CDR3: CASSVGTSTYEQYF
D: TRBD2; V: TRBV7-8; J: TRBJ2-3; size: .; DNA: TGTGCCAGCAGCTCCCTGACTAGCGGGGGCACAGATACGCAGTATTTT; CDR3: CASSSLTSGGTDTQYF
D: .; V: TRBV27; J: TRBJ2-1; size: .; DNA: TGTGCCAGCAGTCTTCAGACTCCCCGACCATACTACAATGAGCAGTTCTTC; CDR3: CASSLQTPRPYYNEQFF
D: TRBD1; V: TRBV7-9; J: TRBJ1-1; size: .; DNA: TGTGCCAGCAGCTTCCAGGGGGACCCTGAAGCTTTCTTT; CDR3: CASSFQGDPEAFF
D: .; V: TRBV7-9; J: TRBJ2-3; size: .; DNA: TGTGCCAGCAGCTTATATACGACGACTAGCACAGATACGCAGTATTTT; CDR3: CASSLYTTTSTDTQYF
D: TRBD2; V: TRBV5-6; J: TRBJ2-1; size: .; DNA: TGTGCCAGCAGCTTGTGGCGGGAGAGGCCCTACAATGAGCAGTTCTTC; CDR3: CASSLWRERPYNEQFF
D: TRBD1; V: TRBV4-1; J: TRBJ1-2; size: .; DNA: TGCGCCAGCAGCTCATTTGGGACAGGGGAAGATGGCTACACCTTC; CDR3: CASSSFGTGEDGYTF
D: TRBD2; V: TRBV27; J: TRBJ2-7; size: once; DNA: TGTGCCAGCAGCCCGGGACTAGCCTACGAGCAGTACTTC; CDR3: CASSPGLAYEQYF
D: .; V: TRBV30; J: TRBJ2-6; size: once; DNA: TGTGCCTGGGAACCTTGGTCTGGGGCCAACGTCCTGACTTTC; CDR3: CAWEPWSGANVLTF
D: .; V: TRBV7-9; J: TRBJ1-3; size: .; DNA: TGTGCCAGCAGCTTCATCGGGTTGTCTCCTGACTCTGGAAACACCATATATTTT; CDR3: CASSFIGLSPDSGNTIYF
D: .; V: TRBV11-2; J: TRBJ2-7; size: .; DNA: TGTGCCAGCAGCTTAGAAGGGACTGACTCCTACGAGCAGTACTTC; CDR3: CASSLEGTDSYEQYF
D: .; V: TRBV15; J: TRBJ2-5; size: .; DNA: TGTGCCACCAGCTCCGCGTCATTAGCGTACGAGACCCAGTACTTC; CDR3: CATSSASLAYETQYF
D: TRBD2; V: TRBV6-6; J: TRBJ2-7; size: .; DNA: TGTGCCAGTGGGGGGGCCTACGAGCAGTACTTC; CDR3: CASGGAYEQYF
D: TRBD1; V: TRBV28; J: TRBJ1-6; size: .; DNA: TGTGCCAGCAGCTCTACCGCCAGAGGGACAGCCCTATCGAATTCACCCCTCCACTTT; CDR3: CASSSTARGTALSNSPLHF
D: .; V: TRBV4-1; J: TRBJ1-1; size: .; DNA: TGCGCCAGCAGCCAGGCGGGATTCAACACTGAAGCTTTCTTT; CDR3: CASSQAGFNTEAFF
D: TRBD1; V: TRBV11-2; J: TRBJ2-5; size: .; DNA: TGTGCCAGCAGCTCCCGGGACAGGGGACAGTACCAAGAGACCCAGTACTTC; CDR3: CASSSRDRGQYQETQYF
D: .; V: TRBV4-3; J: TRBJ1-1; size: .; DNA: TGCGCCAGCAGCCAAGCCGGGGCGGCTGAAGCTTTCTTT; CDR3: CASSQAGAAEAFF
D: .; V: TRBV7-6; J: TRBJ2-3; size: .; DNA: TGTGCCAGCAGCTTAGCGGGGGGGCTGGATACGCAGTATTTT; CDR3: CASSLAGGLDTQYF
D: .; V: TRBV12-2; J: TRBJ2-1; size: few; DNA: TGTGCAAGTCGCTTAGGTCAGACAGAGCAGTTCTTC; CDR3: CASRLGQTEQFF
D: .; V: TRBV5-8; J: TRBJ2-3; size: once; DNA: TGTGCCAGCAGCTTGCAACCAGGAGGACGCACAGATACGCAGTATTTT; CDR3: CASSLQPGGRTDTQYF
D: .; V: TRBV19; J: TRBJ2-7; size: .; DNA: TGTGCCAGTAGTATCGCGACCGGGTACGAGCAGTACTTC; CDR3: CASSIATGYEQYF
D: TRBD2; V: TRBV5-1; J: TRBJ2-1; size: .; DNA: TGCGCCAGCAGCTCACCCGGGACTAGCGGATACAATGAGCAGTTCTTC; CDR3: CASSSPGTSGYNEQFF
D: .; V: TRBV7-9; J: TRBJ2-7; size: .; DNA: TGTGCCAGCAGCTTTCCCAGTACCTACGAGCAGTACTTC; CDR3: CASSFPSTYEQYF
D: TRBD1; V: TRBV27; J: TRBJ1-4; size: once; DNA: TGTGCCAGCAGTTTACTCGGGACAGCTTCTGAAAAACTGTTTTTT; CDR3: CASSLLGTASEKLFF
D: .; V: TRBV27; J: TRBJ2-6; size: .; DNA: TGTGCCAGCAGTTTATTAGCCTCTGGGGCCAACGTCCTGACTTTC; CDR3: CASSLLASGANVLTF
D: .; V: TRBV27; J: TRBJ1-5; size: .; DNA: TGTGCCAGCAGTTTAACGGGGAACAATCAGCCCCAGCATTTT; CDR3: CASSLTGNNQPQHF